Listed here is a single T cell receptor (beta chain). The CDR3 is 16 amino acids. V was clipped by 5 bases and J by 4 bases; unmatched bases: 12. The germline gives CDR1 SEHNR, CDR2 FQNEAQ (reference sequence). The data derive from a study of cytotoxic CD8 clonotypes in ibrutinib-treated CLL. TCRdb's table, derived via immunoSEQ multiplex PCR, lists solely in-frame clones and lacks some. The table includes some 140,000 clones, around 93% detected once. Sequenced here: PBMCs, sampled after 12 months of ibrutinib treatment. The chain employs TRBV7-9 and TRBJ2-5, with TRBD2 identical over 8 bases. The TCR sequence derives from a human donor with chronic lymphocytic leukemia. The CDR3 spells CASSPNLAGKGETQYF. Here the CDR3 DNA reads TGTGCCAGCAGCCCAAATTTAGCGGGGAAAGGAGAGACCCAGTACTTC.